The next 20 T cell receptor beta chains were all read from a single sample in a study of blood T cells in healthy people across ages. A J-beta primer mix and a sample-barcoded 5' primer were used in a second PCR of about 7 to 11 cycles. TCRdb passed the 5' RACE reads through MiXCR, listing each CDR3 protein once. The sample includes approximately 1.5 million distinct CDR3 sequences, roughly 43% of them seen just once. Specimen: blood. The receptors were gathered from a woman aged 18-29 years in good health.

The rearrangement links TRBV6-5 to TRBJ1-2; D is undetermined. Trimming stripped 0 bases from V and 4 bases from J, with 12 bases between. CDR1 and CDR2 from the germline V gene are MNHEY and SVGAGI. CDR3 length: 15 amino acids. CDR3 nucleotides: TGTGCCAGCAGTTACTCGAAATACAGTACCTATGGCTACACCTTC. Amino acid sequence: CASSYSKYSTYGYTF.

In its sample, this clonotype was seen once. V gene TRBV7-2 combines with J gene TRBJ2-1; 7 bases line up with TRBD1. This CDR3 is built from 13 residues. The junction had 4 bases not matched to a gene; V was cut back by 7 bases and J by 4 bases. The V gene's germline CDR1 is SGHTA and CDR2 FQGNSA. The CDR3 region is CASNRQGYNEQFF. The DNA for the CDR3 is TGTGCCAGCAACCGACAGGGATACAATGAGCAGTTCTTC.

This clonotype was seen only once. This chain's CDR3 is CASSLISLFYNEQYF. The DNA of the CDR3 is TGTGCCAGCAGTTTGATTAGCCTATTCTACAATGAGCAGTACTTC. The V call is TRBV12-3 or TRBV12-4, the J call TRBJ2-5, with D unclear. The CDR3 covers 15 residues. V was shortened by 3 bases and J by 11 bases, with 22 bases between the two germline ends.

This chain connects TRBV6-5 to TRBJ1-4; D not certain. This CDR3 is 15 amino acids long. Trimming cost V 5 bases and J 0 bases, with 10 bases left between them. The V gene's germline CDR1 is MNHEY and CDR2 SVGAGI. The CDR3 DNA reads TGTGCCAGCAGTACCCACTGGGCAACTAATGAAAAACTGTTTTTT. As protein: CASSTHWATNEKLFF.

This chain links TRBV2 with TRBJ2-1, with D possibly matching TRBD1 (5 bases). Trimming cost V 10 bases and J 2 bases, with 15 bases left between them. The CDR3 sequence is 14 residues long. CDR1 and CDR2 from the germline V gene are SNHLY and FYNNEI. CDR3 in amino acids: CANKKGYPYNEQFF. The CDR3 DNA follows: TGTGCCAACAAAAAGGGGTATCCCTACAATGAGCAGTTCTTC.

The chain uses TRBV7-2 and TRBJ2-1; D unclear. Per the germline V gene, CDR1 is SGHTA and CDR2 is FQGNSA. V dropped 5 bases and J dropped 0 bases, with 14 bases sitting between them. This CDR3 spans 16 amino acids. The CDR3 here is CASSPVYGSSYNEQFF. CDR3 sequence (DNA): TGTGCCAGCAGCCCAGTTTACGGTAGCTCCTACAATGAGCAGTTCTTC.

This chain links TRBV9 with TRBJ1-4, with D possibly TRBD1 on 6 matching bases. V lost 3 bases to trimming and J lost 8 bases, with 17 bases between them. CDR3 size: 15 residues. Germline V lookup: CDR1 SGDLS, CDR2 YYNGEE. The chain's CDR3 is CASSAVTGSREKLFF. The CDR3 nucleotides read TGTGCCAGCAGCGCCGTAACAGGGAGTAGAGAAAAACTGTTTTTT.

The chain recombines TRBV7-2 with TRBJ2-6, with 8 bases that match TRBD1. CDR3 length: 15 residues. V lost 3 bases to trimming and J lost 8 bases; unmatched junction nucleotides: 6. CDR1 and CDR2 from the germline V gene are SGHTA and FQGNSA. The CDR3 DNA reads TGTGCCAGCAGCTTCACAGGGGGAACCTCCAACGTCCTGACTTTC. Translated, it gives CASSFTGGTSNVLTF.

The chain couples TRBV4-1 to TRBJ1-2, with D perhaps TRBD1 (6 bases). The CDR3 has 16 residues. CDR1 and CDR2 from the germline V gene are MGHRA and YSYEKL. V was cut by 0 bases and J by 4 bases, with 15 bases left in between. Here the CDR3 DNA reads TGCGCCAGCAGCCAAGAACCCAGGGGCGAGGTCTATGGCTACACCTTC. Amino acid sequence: CASSQEPRGEVYGYTF.

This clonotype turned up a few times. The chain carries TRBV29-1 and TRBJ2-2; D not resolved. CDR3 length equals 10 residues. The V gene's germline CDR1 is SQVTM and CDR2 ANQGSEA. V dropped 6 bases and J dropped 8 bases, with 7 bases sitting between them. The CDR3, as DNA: TGCAGCGTGGCGGAGGGGGAGCTGTTTTTT. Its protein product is CSVAEGELFF.

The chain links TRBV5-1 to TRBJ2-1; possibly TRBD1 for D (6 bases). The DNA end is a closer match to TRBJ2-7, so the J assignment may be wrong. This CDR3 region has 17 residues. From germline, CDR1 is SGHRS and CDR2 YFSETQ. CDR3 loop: CASSTRTASGSYNEQYF. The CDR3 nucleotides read TGCGCCAGCAGCACCCGGACAGCTTCGGGCTCCTACAATGAGCAGTACTTC.

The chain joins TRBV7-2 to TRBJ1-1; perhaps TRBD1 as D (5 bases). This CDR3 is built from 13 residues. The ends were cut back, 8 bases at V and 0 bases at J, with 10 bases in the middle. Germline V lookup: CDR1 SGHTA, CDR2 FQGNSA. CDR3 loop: CASEQGMNTEAFF. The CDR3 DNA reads TGTGCCAGCGAGCAGGGAATGAACACTGAAGCTTTCTTT.

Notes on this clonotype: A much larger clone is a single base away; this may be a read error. The CDR3, as DNA: TGTGCCAACAGTCCCGACTCGGCTAGCACAGATACGCAGTATTTT. Its translation: CANSPDSASTDTQYF. The chain joins TRBV12-3 or TRBV12-4 to TRBJ2-3; no reliable D call. This CDR3 has 15 amino acids.

The CDR3 region is CASSETWRTYNEQYF. Written as DNA, the CDR3 is TGTGCCAGCAGTGAGACTTGGCGGACCTACAATGAGCAGTACTTC. The chain joins TRBV6-4 to TRBJ2-1; D is unclear. The assigned J gene may be wrong: the sequence end matches TRBJ2-7 better. Per the germline V gene, CDR1 is MRHNA and CDR2 is SNTAGT. This CDR3 is built from 15 residues.

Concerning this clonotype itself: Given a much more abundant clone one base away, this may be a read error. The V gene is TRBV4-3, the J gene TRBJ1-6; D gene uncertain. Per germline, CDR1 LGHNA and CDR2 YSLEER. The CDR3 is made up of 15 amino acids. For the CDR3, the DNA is TGCGCCGGCAGCTCTGGAACAGACTATAATTCACCCCTCCACTTT. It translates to CAGSSGTDYNSPLHF.

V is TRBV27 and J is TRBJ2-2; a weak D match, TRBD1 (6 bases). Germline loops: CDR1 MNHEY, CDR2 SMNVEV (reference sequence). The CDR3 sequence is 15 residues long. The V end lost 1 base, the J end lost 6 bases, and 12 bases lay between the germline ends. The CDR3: CASSLYLGGAGELFF. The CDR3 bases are TGTGCCAGCAGTTTATATCTAGGGGGAGCCGGGGAGCTGTTTTTT.

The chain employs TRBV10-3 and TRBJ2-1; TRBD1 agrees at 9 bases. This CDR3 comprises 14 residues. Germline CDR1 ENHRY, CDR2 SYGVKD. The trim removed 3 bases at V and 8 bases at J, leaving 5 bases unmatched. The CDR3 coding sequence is TGTGCCATCAGTGATAGGGACAGGGCGGATGAGCAGTTCTTC. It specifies CAISDRDRADEQFF.

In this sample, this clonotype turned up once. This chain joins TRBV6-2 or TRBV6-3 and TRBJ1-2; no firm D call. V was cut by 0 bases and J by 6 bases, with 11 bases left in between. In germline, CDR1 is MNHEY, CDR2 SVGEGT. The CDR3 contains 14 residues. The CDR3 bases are TGTGCCAGCAGTTACTCGGATACGGCGGATGGCTACACCTTC. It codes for CASSYSDTADGYTF.

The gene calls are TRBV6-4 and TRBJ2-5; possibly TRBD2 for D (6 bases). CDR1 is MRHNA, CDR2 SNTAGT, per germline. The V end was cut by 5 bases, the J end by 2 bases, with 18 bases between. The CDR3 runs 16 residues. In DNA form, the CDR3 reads TGTGCCAGCAGTCTCAACGAGCGGGCCCCTCAAGAGACCCAGTACTTC. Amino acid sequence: CASSLNERAPQETQYF.

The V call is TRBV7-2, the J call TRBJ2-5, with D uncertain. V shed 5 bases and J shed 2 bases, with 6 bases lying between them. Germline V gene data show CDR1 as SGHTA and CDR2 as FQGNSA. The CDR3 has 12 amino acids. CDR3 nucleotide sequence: TGTGCCAGCAGCCAATGGCAAGAGACCCAGTACTTC. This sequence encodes CASSQWQETQYF. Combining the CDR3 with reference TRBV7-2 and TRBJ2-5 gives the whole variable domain GAGVSQSPSNKVTEKGKDVELRCDPISGHTALYWYRQSLGQGLEFLIYFQGNSAPDKSGLPSDRFSAERTGGSVSTLTIQRTQQEDSAVYLCASSQWQETQYFGPGTRLLVL.